This note documents a single TCR beta chain sequence. The specificity of this receptor is unknown. Base quality data are lacking; no much larger clone is found one base away. These data belong to a study of blood T cell repertoires in COVID-19 (dated by TCRdb to 2018 to 2021). For the study in its entirety: Collaborator samples came from the United States, Italy and Spain and covered acute and convalescent phases of COVID-19. Deeply sampled blood TCRbeta repertoires from subjects exposed to, actively infected with, or recovered from COVID-19 were included in the dataset. HLA class I and class II types, where available, came from metadata supplied by the sample provider rather than from assay-based typing. The samples were drawn from the first 160 participants of the ongoing ImmuneRACE study and from 1,200 or so subjects provided by 6 global collaborators. Sample metadata almost always included a de-identified subject ID, COVID-19 status, age in years and sex. The prospective study material was composed of cDNA or gDNA derived from T cells, B-cell-depleted T cells, or PBMCs. The repertoires were made available in a free public database intended to serve as a resource for research on the immune response to SARS-CoV-2.

The study at large found these results: The quantity of clinical and demographic metadata differed by source and by participant and was supplied without curation.

Each collaborating institution followed its own protocols to collect whole blood in K2EDTA tubes. For TCRbeta analysis, collaborators shipped samples as frozen whole blood, isolated PBMCs, or DNA extracted from either of those sample types. The immunoSEQ Assay, a bias-controlled multiplex PCR, was used to amplify TCRbeta CDR3 regions from genomic DNA. The authors' pipeline ran thus. Within the assay, amplification of reference gene primers was used to estimate how many nucleated cells each sample contained. Sequence reads were collapsed and filtered to measure the absolute abundance of every unique TCRbeta CDR3 rearrangement. For each sample, productive Simpson clonality was calculated as the square root of Simpson's diversity index over productive rearrangements. This immuneACCESS table, as held by TCRdb, lists in-frame sequences with V and J called but not all clones. Of the missing ones, under half trace to an unresolved V gene in checked studies; the others have no known cause. V, J and clone size are those of that table, while D and trimming were read from the DNA. Here the sample has approximately 140,000 clones; around 84% occur a single time. The ten largest clones capture roughly 34% of the sample.

The TCR was taken from a human donor in a cohort sampled during active COVID-19. The material sequenced was peripheral blood.

The CDR3 reads as follows: CASSYSVGGWWTGVSGNTIYF. The nucleotides read TGTGCCAGCAGTTACTCGGTTGGCGGCTGGTGGACAGGCGTCTCTGGAAACACCATATATTTT. The chain joins TRBV6-2 or TRBV6-3 to TRBJ1-3; 7 middle bases align to TRBD1. Inclusive of the bounding cysteine and phenylalanine, the CDR3 is 21 residues long. Of the read, only the CDR3 DNA is kept; its 63 bases are in frame from base 1. Taken from the germline V gene, the CDR1 and CDR2 loops are MNHEY and SVGEGT. Trimmed from V: 0 bases; trimmed from J: 0 bases; junction bases lacking a gene match: 17.